What follows are 27 T cell receptor beta chains derived from one specimen sequenced in a study of blood T cell repertoires in COVID-19. TCRdb's table, derived via immunoSEQ multiplex PCR, lists solely in-frame clones and lacks some. This table has about 160,000 clones, 80% to 90% appearing once. Sequencing was performed on peripheral blood. These receptor sequences come from an older woman who had recovered from COVID-19.

This chain joins TRBV6-6 and TRBJ1-1; 10 positions agree with TRBD1. The germline CDR1 and CDR2 sequences are MNHNY and SVGAGI (reference sequence). The CDR3 length is 14 residues. V lost 6 bases to trimming and J lost 4 bases; unmatched junction nucleotides: 5. The CDR3 coding sequence is TGTGCCAGCAGGCCCGGGACAGGGGTCACTGAAGCTTTCTTT. This encodes CASRPGTGVTEAFF.

The V and J genes are TRBV5-1 and TRBJ2-1; 12 bases match TRBD2. CDR1 is SGHRS, CDR2 YFSETQ, per germline. V shed 3 bases and J 6 bases; nucleotides not matched to a gene: 10. The CDR3 runs 17 residues. In nucleotides, the CDR3 is TGCGCCAGCAGCTCTTGGACTAGCGGGGCTTTGGGCAATGAGCAGTTCTTC. This sequence encodes CASSSWTSGALGNEQFF. The variable domain in full, completed from reference TRBV5-1 and TRBJ2-1, reads KAGVTQTPRYLIKTRGQQVTLSCSPISGHRSVSWYQQTPGQGLQFLFEYFSETQRNKGNFPGRFSGRQFSNSRSEMNVSTLELGDSALYLCASSSWTSGALGNEQFFGPGTRLTVL.

The J gene is TRBJ1-1, the V gene TRBV5-1; D might be TRBD1 (6 bases). The CDR3 has 14 residues. The V end lost 1 base, the J end lost 0 bases, and 7 bases lay between the germline ends. Germline CDR1 reads SGHRS; CDR2 reads YFSETQ. The CDR3 loop reads CASSLTGLNTEAFF. The CDR3 nucleotides are TGCGCCAGCAGCTTGACAGGGCTGAACACTGAAGCTTTCTTT.

The rearrangement uses TRBV4-3 and TRBJ1-3, with a possible D match to TRBD1 (6 bases). V was shortened by 4 bases and J by 0 bases, with 13 bases between the two germline ends. Germline assignment: CDR1 LGHNA and CDR2 YSLEER. This CDR3 has 16 residues. This CDR3 is CASSPGGPSSGNTIYF. CDR3 nucleotide sequence: TGCGCCAGCAGCCCGGGGGGCCCATCCTCTGGAAACACCATATATTTT.

CDR3 DNA sequence: TGTGCCAGCAAAGGGGGGGACTATAATTCACCCCTCCACTTT. Translating gives CASKGGDYNSPLHF. The V and J genes are TRBV6-5 and TRBJ1-6, with D maybe TRBD1 (6 bases). Germline V gives CDR1 MNHEY, CDR2 SVGAGI. The CDR3 spans 14 residues. Deletions cut 7 bases from V and 3 bases from J, with 10 bases between.

The chain employs TRBV10-3 and TRBJ2-2; 8 nucleotides line up with TRBD1. The CDR3 is 15 amino acids. Germline V gene data show CDR1 as ENHRY and CDR2 as SYGVKD. Trimming cost V 7 bases and J 2 bases; bases outside gene matches: 6. Here the CDR3 reads CAITPGQGNTGELFF. The CDR3 nucleotides read TGTGCCATCACGCCAGGACAGGGTAACACCGGGGAGCTGTTTTTT.

The J gene is TRBJ1-1, the V gene TRBV4-1, with 10 bases that match TRBD1. The CDR3 totals 17 residues. J was trimmed by 5 bases and V by 8 bases; bases with no gene match: 17. In germline, CDR1 is MGHRA, CDR2 YSYEKL. The DNA for the CDR3 is TGCGCCAGCGGGCCGGCCGGGACAGGGGTCTCACAGACTGAAGCTTTCTTT. It codes for CASGPAGTGVSQTEAFF.

The V call is TRBV4-1, the J call TRBJ2-5; D is unresolved. CDR1 is MGHRA, CDR2 YSYEKL, per germline. The length of the CDR3 is 14 residues. Trimming removed 1 base at V and 5 bases at J, with 11 bases between. CDR3 amino acids: CASSQGGSAETQYF. The DNA of the CDR3 is TGCGCCAGCAGCCAAGGTGGCAGTGCTGAGACCCAGTACTTC.

This clone is a singleton in its sample. The chain recombines TRBV28 with TRBJ2-2, with 16 bases lining up with TRBD2. V lost 3 bases, J lost 2 bases, and 9 bases stayed unmatched. In germline, CDR1 is MDHEN, CDR2 SYDVKM. The CDR3 is 20 residues long. The CDR3 DNA follows: TGTGCCAGCAGTTTGCCCCCCGGGACTAGCGGGGGGGGAAACACCGGGGAGCTGTTTTTT. This sequence encodes CASSLPPGTSGGGNTGELFF.

This clone was recorded once. The chain employs TRBV15 and TRBJ2-1; D call uncertain. Per germline, CDR1 LNHNV and CDR2 YYDKDF (reference sequence). V dropped 2 bases and J dropped 8 bases, with 4 bases sitting between them. The CDR3 spans 11 residues. Written as DNA, the CDR3 is TGTGCCACCAGCAGAAGCCATGAGCAGTTCTTC. This codes for CATSRSHEQFF.

The genes are TRBV5-1 and TRBJ1-2; maybe TRBD1 (6 bases). This CDR3 contains 14 residues. Trimming pared 4 bases from V and 3 bases from J, leaving 13 bases between. Germline CDR1 is SGHRS and CDR2 is YFSETQ. CDR3 DNA: TGCGCCAGCAGCGGAACAGGGTCTGACTATGGCTACACCTTC. It yields the protein CASSGTGSDYGYTF.

The chain recombines TRBV5-6 with TRBJ2-3; TRBD2 matches at 9 bases. The V gene's germline CDR1 is SGHDT and CDR2 YYEEEE. The ends lost 4 bases at V and 6 bases at J; junction bases unmatched: 12. The CDR3 spans 16 residues. The CDR3 DNA reads TGTGCCAGCAGCATATTAGCGGGGGCTGTGGGGGATACGCAGTATTTT. Translating gives CASSILAGAVGDTQYF.

The rearrangement links TRBV28 to TRBJ2-3; 7 bases align to TRBD1. Per germline, CDR1 MDHEN and CDR2 SYDVKM. The V and J ends lost 3 bases and 4 bases, in that order; junction bases with no gene match: 7. The CDR3 totals 15 residues. The CDR3 loop is CASSFQGVSADTQYF. CDR3 bases: TGTGCCAGCAGTTTCCAGGGGGTTTCAGCAGATACGCAGTATTTT.

This clone was seen once. The chain is built from TRBV5-1 and TRBJ1-4; 10 nucleotides agree with TRBD1. The CDR3 spans 15 residues. Trimming cost V 1 base and J 8 bases; bases outside gene matches: 5. In germline, CDR1 is SGHRS, CDR2 YFSETQ. The chain's CDR3 is CASSLTGTGEEKLFF. For the CDR3, the DNA is TGCGCCAGCAGCTTGACCGGGACAGGGGAGGAAAAACTGTTTTTT.

This clone has a single count. The chain employs TRBV30 and TRBJ2-5; 7 bases fit TRBD2. V gave up 1 base and J gave up 1 base; unmatched junction bases: 3. The CDR3 is made up of 14 amino acids. The germline V gene encodes CDR1 GTSNPN and CDR2 SVGIG (reference sequence). The CDR3 spells CAWSGGGTQETQYF. Here the CDR3 DNA reads TGTGCCTGGAGTGGGGGGGGGACCCAAGAGACCCAGTACTTC.

This chain joins TRBV19 and TRBJ1-5; TRBD1 matches 9 bases. Germline V gene data show CDR1 as LNHDA and CDR2 as SQIVND (reference sequence). V shed 4 bases, J shed 3 bases, and the junction held 4 bases outside the gene matches. This CDR3 comprises 15 residues. The CDR3 DNA is TGTGCCAGTAGTACCGGGACAGGGAACAATCAGCCCCAGCATTTT. Protein sequence: CASSTGTGNNQPQHF.

Comment on this clone: Distinct nucleotide sequences in the sample also encode this CDR3. V gene TRBV7-3 combines with J gene TRBJ2-1, with a tentative D call TRBD1 (6 bases). The CDR3 loop spans 15 amino acids. Germline V gene lookup returns CDR1 SGHTA and CDR2 FQGTGA. V lost 5 bases, J lost 0 bases, and 11 bases lay in between. The CDR3 nucleotides are TGTGCCAGCAGCCCGGGACATAACTCCTACAATGAGCAGTTCTTC. Protein product: CASSPGHNSYNEQFF.

The chain combines TRBV2 with TRBJ2-2, with 9 bases matching TRBD2. V was pared by 3 bases and J by 3 bases, with 8 bases of the junction left unmatched. The CDR3 consists of 17 residues. Germline V gene lookup returns CDR1 SNHLY and CDR2 FYNNEI. The CDR3 sequence: CASSEGGGGVHTGELFF. The CDR3 DNA follows: TGTGCCAGCAGTGAGGGTGGCGGGGGGGTCCACACCGGGGAGCTGTTTTTT.

CDR3 nucleotide sequence: TGTGCCAGCAGCCTCGGGACAGGGTATGAAAAACTGTTTTTT. This gives the protein CASSLGTGYEKLFF. The chain is built from TRBV11-2 and TRBJ1-4, with 9 nucleotides matching TRBD1. In germline, CDR1 is SGHAT, CDR2 FQNNGV. The CDR3 totals 14 residues. After removal of 5 bases from V and 6 bases from J, the junction contained 4 bases not matched to a gene.

The rearrangement joins TRBV6-5 to TRBJ1-1; no clear D gene. The germline gives CDR1 MNHEY, CDR2 SVGAGI. This CDR3 spans 15 amino acids. V was trimmed by 7 bases and J by 1 base, leaving 16 bases between them. CDR3 bases: TGTGCCAGCACCATTATCAGAGGGTCGAACACTGAAGCTTTCTTT. Its translation is CASTIIRGSNTEAFF.

This clone was observed once. The rearrangement links TRBV5-1 to TRBJ1-1; TRBD1 agrees at 7 bases. The CDR3 totals 12 residues. CDR1 is SGHRS and CDR2 is YFSETQ in the germline V gene. CDR3 in amino acids: CASGTANTEAFF. The CDR3 bases are TGCGCGAGCGGGACAGCGAACACTGAAGCTTTCTTT.

The rearrangement links TRBV29-1 to TRBJ1-2; TRBD1 might be the D (6 bases). The CDR3 runs 12 residues. Trimming shortened V by 8 bases and J by 8 bases, and 18 bases separated the two germline ends. Germline V lookup: CDR1 SQVTM, CDR2 ANQGSEA. This CDR3 reads CSSTFRGFGYTF. The CDR3 DNA follows: TGCAGCTCCACGTTCAGGGGATTCGGCTACACCTTC. Full variable domain (remainder filled in from reference TRBV29-1 and TRBJ1-2): SAVISQKPSRDICQRGTSLTIQCQVDSQVTMMFWYRQQPGQSLTLIATANQGSEATYESGFVIDKFPISRPNLTFSTLTVSNMSPEDSSIYLCSSTFRGFGYTFGSGTRLTVV.

The chain employs TRBV7-9 and TRBJ2-7; no clear D gene. This CDR3 has 11 amino acids. The V end lost 4 bases, the J end lost 5 bases, and 6 bases lay between the germline ends. The germline CDR1 and CDR2 sequences are SEHNR and FQNEAQ (reference sequence). The CDR3 loop is CASSSVDEQYF. The CDR3 DNA follows: TGTGCCAGCAGCTCCGTCGACGAGCAGTACTTC.

The genes are TRBV2 and TRBJ1-5, with 9 bases fitting TRBD1. V dropped 6 bases and J dropped 0; count of bases not matched to a gene: 6. This CDR3 region has 16 residues. Germline V CDR1 and CDR2: SNHLY, FYNNEI. CDR3 sequence (DNA): TGTGCCAGCAGAGCTGCGGGACAGGGTAGCAATCAGCCCCAGCATTTT. Protein: CASRAAGQGSNQPQHF.

The chain employs TRBV5-1 and TRBJ2-2; D is unclear. Germline CDR1 and CDR2: SGHRS and YFSETQ. V was cut by 2 bases and J by 5 bases, with 13 bases left in between. The CDR3 extends over 15 amino acids. CDR3: CASSFISLGTGELFF. CDR3 in DNA: TGCGCCAGCAGCTTCATTAGCCTAGGAACCGGGGAGCTGTTTTTT. Filled out from reference TRBV5-1 and TRBJ2-2, the complete variable domain reads KAGVTQTPRYLIKTRGQQVTLSCSPISGHRSVSWYQQTPGQGLQFLFEYFSETQRNKGNFPGRFSGRQFSNSRSEMNVSTLELGDSALYLCASSFISLGTGELFFGEGSRLTVL.

This chain uses TRBV28 with TRBJ1-5; D call uncertain. The CDR3 contains 13 residues. V was shortened by 3 bases and J by 9 bases, with 12 bases between the two germline ends. The V gene's germline CDR1 is MDHEN and CDR2 SYDVKM. The CDR3 DNA is TGTGCCAGCAGTTTCGGTTTCCGGGGGCCCCAGCATTTT. It translates to CASSFGFRGPQHF.

This clone turned up a few times. The chain has TRBV5-1 and TRBJ2-1, with TRBD2 identical over 8 bases. With 2 bases clipped from V and 6 bases from J, the junction kept 1 base outside the gene matches. The CDR3 length is 13 residues. Germline V lookup: CDR1 SGHRS, CDR2 YFSETQ. This CDR3 reads CASSFSGVNEQFF. DNA of the CDR3: TGCGCCAGCAGCTTTAGCGGGGTCAATGAGCAGTTCTTC.